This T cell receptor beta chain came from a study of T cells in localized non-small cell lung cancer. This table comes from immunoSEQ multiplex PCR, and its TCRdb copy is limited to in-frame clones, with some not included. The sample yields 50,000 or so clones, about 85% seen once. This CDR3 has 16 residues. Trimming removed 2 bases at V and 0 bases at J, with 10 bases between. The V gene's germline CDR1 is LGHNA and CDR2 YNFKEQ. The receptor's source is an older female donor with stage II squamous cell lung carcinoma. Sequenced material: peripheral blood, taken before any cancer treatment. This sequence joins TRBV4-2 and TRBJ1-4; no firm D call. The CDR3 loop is CASSQTARATNEKLFF. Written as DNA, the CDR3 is TGTGCCAGCAGCCAAACAGCCCGGGCAACTAATGAAAAACTGTTTTTT.